This entry is about one TCR beta chain. This receptor's antigen is unknown. There are no base qualities to consult, and no much larger clone falls within one base. The data belong to a study of PD-1 blockade in classical Hodgkin lymphoma (dated by TCRdb to about 2020). With respect to the entire study: Nivolumab dosing was 3 mg/kg intravenously every 2 weeks, continuing until either disease progression or unacceptable toxicity. The study used TCR beta sequencing and CyTOF to define a peripheral blood immune signature of response to PD-1 blockade in classical Hodgkin lymphoma.

Study-wide conclusions, independent of this receptor: Only a single clinical trial cohort was studied, and what caused the repertoire differences, possibly disease activity or prior therapy, remained undefined. Patients starting nivolumab less than 1 year after ASCT had lower diversity and were excluded from later analyses to avoid confounding by immune reconstitution. By C4D1, a significant rise was seen in CD4+ TCR diversity but not in CD8+ TCR diversity (p=0.0027 vs p=0.16), and the rise was most apparent among complete responders (p=0.02). Baseline diversity similar to that of newly diagnosed patients was observed in trial patients achieving complete response, whereas significantly lower diversity was observed in partial responders and progressors. Baseline TCR diversity was reported to be lower in newly diagnosed patients than in healthy donors, and even lower in relapsed/refractory patients.

What the time point label conveys for this sample: cycle 4 day 1 (C4D1), after 5 to 7 weeks of nivolumab. Every trial patient had relapsed following autologous stem cell transplantation, and prior brentuximab vedotin exposure was what differed among cohorts A, B and C. The trial cohort included fewer than 65 patients with relapsed/refractory classical Hodgkin lymphoma, and each patient had a best overall response of complete response, partial response or progressive disease. In the multi-cohort phase II CheckMate 205 trial, trial patients received single-agent nivolumab. An independent review committee assessed best overall response by applying the 2007 International Working Group response criteria. PBMCs from the trial were collected at three points: immediately before nivolumab initiation (C1D1), and during therapy at cycle 2 day 1 and cycle 4 day 1. Peripheral blood was collected in 8 mL Vacutainer Cell Preparation Tubes, from which PBMCs were isolated by centrifugation and then cryopreserved.

Ends trimmed: V by 0 bases, J by 5 bases; bases unmatched to a gene: 4. The CDR3, cysteine through phenylalanine, is 15 amino acids long. The retained sequence is limited to the CDR3, 45 bases, with the frame set at the first base. Looking up the germline V gene yields CDR1 SGHNT and CDR2 YENEEA. The Qiagen DNeasy kit was used to extract genomic DNA from unsorted PBMCs and from the negatively selected CD4+ and CD8+ fractions. Amplification of TCR beta CDR3 regions was done by immunoSEQ multiplex PCR with primers that anneal to V and J segments. A synthetic immune receptor repertoire was used to minimize amplification bias, and any residual bias was removed computationally once sequencing was done. For the original study's pipeline: Repertoire diversity was quantified as the Shannon entropy index using custom Python scripts. Unsorted, CD4+ and CD8+ repertoires were examined separately, except in combined analyses, for which CD4+ and CD8+ sequences were merged in silico. A clone counted as expanded when the clone's frequency after treatment rose at least 2-fold relative to C1D1, and clones undetected at baseline were given a pseudocount of 0.5. Singleton clones were defined as clones with 0 or 1 copy at C1D1, and non-singleton clones were defined as clones with 2 or more copies. Clones expanded in unsorted samples were assigned a CD4+, CD8+ or unknown annotation through matching of protein sequences in sorted samples from the same patient. Diversity changes from C1D1 to C4D1 were tested in paired samples using Wilcoxon tests. Sourced from immuneACCESS, this table was stored by TCRdb with only in-frame sequences that have V and J called. A share of the clones is absent; for the studies checked, an unresolved V gene accounts for under half, and the remainder has no known explanation. V and J calls and clone size are given by that table; D and trimming were obtained from the DNA. The sample table holds 50,000 or so clones, of which around 87% were seen once. The top ten constitute about 15% of the sample.

The sequence was obtained from a human donor with classical Hodgkin lymphoma. This receptor chain uses TRBV11-3 and TRBJ2-1, and 7 bases in between align with TRBD2. The material was peripheral blood mononuclear cells (PBMCs), obtained before the fourth cycle of nivolumab. The nucleotide sequence is TGTGCCAGCAGCTTAGAGGCTAGCGGACACAATGAGCAGTTCTTC. It codes for CASSLEASGHNEQFF.